The entry below gives a single T cell receptor beta chain sequence along with its context. Authors' analysis steps: For nucleated cells, counts were estimated from reference gene primer amplification. Profiling relied on immunoSEQ multiplex PCR, and the TCRdb table lists in-frame clones only, not all of them. V and J calls and clone size are given by that table; D and trimming were obtained from the DNA. The sample has more than 350,000 clones, 80% to 90% seen once. These data belong to a study of blood T cell repertoires in COVID-19. Study-level information: Acute and convalescent COVID-19 samples came from the United States, Italy and Spain.

Clinical histories supplied by participants themselves formed the basis of cohort assignment. The receptor was isolated from a man between 18 and 29 years old who had recovered from COVID-19. The specimen was PBMCs or T cells enriched from blood (not recorded which).

Here the CDR3 reads CASSWRTGTSTDTQYF. The CDR3 nucleotides read TGTGCCAGCAGTTGGCGGACAGGCACTAGCACAGATACGCAGTATTTT. The rearrangement uses TRBV27 and TRBJ2-3, with TRBD1 matching over 7 bases. Unmatched junction bases numbered 7, after V lost 4 bases and J lost 0 bases. CDR1 is MNHEY, CDR2 SMNVEV, per germline (reference sequence). The CDR3 loop spans 16 amino acids.